These 20 T cell receptor beta chains share one sample of origin, sequenced in a study of T cell repertoires in cytomegalovirus infection. MiXCR, run by TCRdb on the reads, gives a single entry per CDR3 protein. The sample includes some 300,000 distinct CDR3 sequences, about a sixth of them seen just once. The sequenced sample consisted of PBMCs. These receptors were obtained from a human donor in good health (CMV status not recorded). Some clones in this sample may be carry-over from other donors' samples.

This clonotype was observed many times. V gene TRBV7-2 combines with J gene TRBJ2-1; D possibly matches TRBD1 or TRBD2 (5 bases each). Germline V gene sequence: CDR1 SGHTA, CDR2 FQGNSA. Trimming took off 1 base at V and 0 bases at J, with 13 bases between the two ends. The CDR3 totals 17 residues. The CDR3 nucleotides read TGTGCCAGCAGCTTAGGGGGGTCAGATATCTCCTACAATGAGCAGTTCTTC. It is translated as CASSLGGSDISYNEQFF.

This clonotype was observed at least ten times. The chain joins TRBV7-2 to TRBJ2-1; maybe TRBD2 (5 bases). This CDR3 has 15 amino acids. The germline V and J ends were trimmed by 5 bases and 5 bases, with 16 bases remaining between them. Germline CDR1 and CDR2: SGHTA and FQGNSA. In DNA form, the CDR3 reads TGTGCCAGCAGCCCCCGTAGCGAACGAGACAATGAGCAGTTCTTC. The encoded protein is CASSPRSERDNEQFF. Drawing the rest from reference TRBV7-2 and TRBJ2-1, the complete variable domain is GAGVSQSPSNKVTEKGKDVELRCDPISGHTALYWYRQSLGQGLEFLIYFQGNSAPDKSGLPSDRFSAERTGGSVSTLTIQRTQQEDSAVYLCASSPRSERDNEQFFGPGTRLTVL.

In this sample, this clonotype turned up many times. The gene calls are TRBV6-5 and TRBJ2-7, with 9 bases fitting TRBD2. V trimming: 3 bases; J trimming: 3 bases; junction bases outside the gene matches: 6. The germline V gene has CDR1 MNHEY and CDR2 SVGAGI. This CDR3 spans 15 amino acids. The CDR3 protein is CASSYAGGGNYEQYF. The CDR3 nucleotides are TGTGCCAGCAGTTATGCGGGAGGGGGTAACTACGAGCAGTACTTC.

This clonotype was recorded a few times. This chain joins TRBV15 and TRBJ2-3; possibly TRBD1 or TRBD2 for D (5 bases each). In germline, CDR1 is LNHNV, CDR2 YYDKDF (reference sequence). Trimming removed 0 bases from V and 4 bases from J, with 8 bases in between. The CDR3 has 14 amino acids. CDR3 sequence (DNA): TGTGCCACCAGCAGAGATCTGGGGGCAGATACGCAGTATTTT. It translates to CATSRDLGADTQYF.

This clonotype was picked up many times. The CDR3 nucleotides read TGTGCCAGCAGCTTATCGACCCTTCAGCCCCAGCATTTT. It translates to CASSLSTLQPQHF. The chain combines TRBV7-2 with TRBJ1-5; D gene ambiguous. The CDR3 has 13 residues. The germline CDR1 and CDR2 sequences are SGHTA and FQGNSA. Trimming cost V 2 bases and J 6 bases, with 8 bases left between them.

V usage is TRBV5-6 and J usage is TRBJ2-5; 7 nucleotides match TRBD1. V dropped 4 bases and J dropped 4; count of bases not matched to a gene: 4. The CDR3 loop spans 13 amino acids. The V gene's germline CDR1 is SGHDT and CDR2 YYEEEE. The CDR3 DNA reads as TGTGCCAGCAGCGGAGACAGGGCAGAGACCCAGTACTTC. Encoded protein: CASSGDRAETQYF.

This sequence joins TRBV6-1 and TRBJ2-1, with a possible D match to TRBD2 (7 bases). This CDR3 comprises 19 residues. Germline V gene lookup returns CDR1 MNHNS and CDR2 SASEGT. Trimming cost V 5 bases and J 9 bases, with 32 bases left between them. Written as DNA, the CDR3 is TGTGCCAGCAGTCGATCGGGGGTAGCGGGCCCTGTCAAAGGGGGTGAGCAGTTCTTC. Translating it yields CASSRSGVAGPVKGGEQFF.

The table lists this clonotype with many counts. V and J are TRBV7-8 and TRBJ2-2; perhaps TRBD2 as D (5 bases). Germline V gene data show CDR1 as SGHVS and CDR2 as FQNEAQ. The CDR3 runs to 15 residues. V was pared by 1 base and J by 4 bases, with 10 bases between. The CDR3 region is CASSLDSLATGELFF. The CDR3 DNA reads TGTGCCAGCAGCTTAGATAGTCTAGCCACCGGGGAGCTGTTTTTT.

This clonotype was observed at least ten times. As DNA, the CDR3 is TGTGCCAGCAGCTTAGGCTTGACTAGCGGGTTGTCCTACGAGCAGTACTTC. Translated: CASSLGLTSGLSYEQYF. The rearrangement links TRBV7-2 to TRBJ2-7, with 10 bases that match TRBD2. Trimming cost V 1 base and J 1 base; bases outside gene matches: 7. In germline, CDR1 is SGHTA, CDR2 FQGNSA. There are 17 residues in the CDR3.

There are a few counts of this clonotype. This chain joins TRBV7-8 and TRBJ2-1; 9 bases align to TRBD2. The length of the CDR3 is 16 residues. Germline trimming cut 2 bases from V and 8 bases from J; bases unmatched to any gene: 10. The V gene's germline CDR1 is SGHVS and CDR2 FQNEAQ. Here the CDR3 reads CASSLIRSGGYDEQFF. In DNA, the CDR3 is TGTGCCAGCAGCTTAATAAGGAGCGGGGGGTACGATGAGCAGTTCTTC. Full variable domain (outside the CDR3, taken from reference TRBV7-8 and TRBJ2-1): GAGVSQSPRYKVAKRGQDVALRCDPISGHVSLFWYQQALGQGPEFLTYFQNEAQLDKSGLPSDRFFAERPEGSVSTLKIQRTQQEDSAVYLCASSLIRSGGYDEQFFGPGTRLTVL.

This clonotype was seen a single time. The rearrangement joins TRBV6-8 to TRBJ1-6; D is unclear. Germline values: CDR1 MNHGY, CDR2 SAAAGT. Deletions cut 5 bases from V and 6 bases from J, with 14 bases between. CDR3 length: 15 residues. This CDR3 is CASSQSVSGNSPLHF. CDR3 nucleotide sequence: TGTGCCAGCAGTCAATCCGTTTCGGGTAATTCACCCCTCCACTTT.

This clonotype was seen at least ten times. The rearrangement uses TRBV7-2 and TRBJ2-1; tentative D call: TRBD1 (6 bases). The V end lost 6 bases, the J end lost 9 bases, and 12 bases lay between the germline ends. This CDR3 comprises 12 residues. In germline, CDR1 is SGHTA, CDR2 FQGNSA. This CDR3 reads CASSRTGFEQFF. In DNA form, the CDR3 reads TGTGCCAGCAGTCGCACAGGGTTTGAGCAGTTCTTC.

This clonotype occurred many times. The DNA for the CDR3 is TGTGCCAGCAGCTCGCGAGGAAGCGGGGTTATTGAAGATACGCAGTATTTT. Residues: CASSSRGSGVIEDTQYF. The V call is TRBV7-2, the J call TRBJ2-3; 7 bases match TRBD2. Germline V lookup: CDR1 SGHTA, CDR2 FQGNSA. The CDR3 is made up of 17 amino acids. The junction had 15 bases not matched to a gene; V was cut back by 4 bases and J by 5 bases.

This clonotype showed up many times. The chain has TRBV7-2 and TRBJ2-4, with a tentative D call TRBD1 (6 bases). V was clipped by 3 bases and J by 1 base, with 10 bases between them. Germline CDR1 is SGHTA and CDR2 is FQGNSA. The CDR3 loop spans 15 amino acids. The CDR3 bases are TGTGCCAGCAGCTTTGGGGGCTCCGCCAAAAACATTCAGTACTTC. Protein sequence: CASSFGGSAKNIQYF.

This clonotype turned up a few times. The V call is TRBV11-3, the J call TRBJ2-7; 9 bases are a match to TRBD1. CDR3 length equals 15 residues. CDR1 is SGHNT and CDR2 is YENEEA in the germline V gene. Losses at the gene ends were 1 base for V and 6 bases for J; bases not matched to a gene: 7. CDR3 DNA: TGTGCCAGCAGCTTAGCGGGACAGGGTATAACCGAGCAGTACTTC. Protein: CASSLAGQGITEQYF.

The chain combines TRBV15 with TRBJ2-7; TRBD1 matches 7 bases. From germline, CDR1 is LNHNV and CDR2 YYDKDF (reference sequence). Germline trimming cut 0 bases from V and 3 bases from J; bases unmatched to any gene: 11. The CDR3 is made up of 17 amino acids. The CDR3 DNA sequence: TGTGCCACCAGCAGAGATTTCAGGGGACAGCATGACTACGAGCAGTACTTC. Amino acids: CATSRDFRGQHDYEQYF. The full variable domain, its missing parts supplied by reference TRBV15 and TRBJ2-7, is DAMVIQNPRYQVTQFGKPVTLSCSQTLNHNVMYWYQQKSSQAPKLLFHYYDKDFNNEADTPDNFQSRRPNTSFCFLDIRSPGLGDTAMYLCATSRDFRGQHDYEQYFGPGTRLTVT.

The CDR3 spells CSASWTGEGEKLFF. CDR3 coding DNA: TGCAGTGCTAGCTGGACAGGGGAGGGGGAAAAACTGTTTTTT. The rearrangement joins TRBV20-1 to TRBJ1-4, with TRBD1 matching over 9 bases. There are 14 residues in the CDR3. The junction had 7 bases not matched to a gene; V was cut back by 3 bases and J by 8 bases. Germline V CDR1 and CDR2: DFQATT, SNEGSKA (reference sequence).

This clonotype appeared many times. The chain combines TRBV7-6 with TRBJ2-1; TRBD1 matches 11 bases. V lost 5 bases and J lost 8; bases outside the gene matches: 5. The CDR3 is made up of 14 amino acids. Germline V gene lookup returns CDR1 SGHVS and CDR2 FNYEAQ. The CDR3 DNA is TGTGCCAGCAGCACGGGACAGGGGGTCGATGAGCAGTTCTTC. Amino acids: CASSTGQGVDEQFF.

In this sample, this clonotype turned up many times. The chain's CDR3 is CASSEAPVRPGQPQHF. The DNA for the CDR3 is TGTGCCAGCAGCGAAGCACCGGTCAGGCCGGGGCAGCCCCAGCATTTT. The rearrangement links TRBV7-2 to TRBJ1-5; D not resolved. The CDR3 is 16 residues long. V shed 5 bases and J shed 7 bases, with 21 bases lying between them. Germline loops: CDR1 SGHTA, CDR2 FQGNSA.

Here the CDR3 DNA reads TGTGCCAGCAGTCTCAGGGGGGATGAACCCCAGCATTTT. Translating it yields CASSLRGDEPQHF. This chain links TRBV28 with TRBJ1-5, with 7 bases identical to TRBD1. Germline CDR1 MDHEN, CDR2 SYDVKM. CDR3 length: 13 residues. The V segment lost 5 bases and the J segment 10 bases; nucleotides outside the gene matches: 8. The variable domain in full, with the rest retrieved from reference TRBV28 and TRBJ1-5, is DVKVTQSSRYLVKRTGEKVFLECVQDMDHENMFWYRQDPGLGLRLIYFSYDVKMKEKGDIPEGYSVSREKKERFSLILESASTNQTSMYLCASSLRGDEPQHFGDGTRLSIL.